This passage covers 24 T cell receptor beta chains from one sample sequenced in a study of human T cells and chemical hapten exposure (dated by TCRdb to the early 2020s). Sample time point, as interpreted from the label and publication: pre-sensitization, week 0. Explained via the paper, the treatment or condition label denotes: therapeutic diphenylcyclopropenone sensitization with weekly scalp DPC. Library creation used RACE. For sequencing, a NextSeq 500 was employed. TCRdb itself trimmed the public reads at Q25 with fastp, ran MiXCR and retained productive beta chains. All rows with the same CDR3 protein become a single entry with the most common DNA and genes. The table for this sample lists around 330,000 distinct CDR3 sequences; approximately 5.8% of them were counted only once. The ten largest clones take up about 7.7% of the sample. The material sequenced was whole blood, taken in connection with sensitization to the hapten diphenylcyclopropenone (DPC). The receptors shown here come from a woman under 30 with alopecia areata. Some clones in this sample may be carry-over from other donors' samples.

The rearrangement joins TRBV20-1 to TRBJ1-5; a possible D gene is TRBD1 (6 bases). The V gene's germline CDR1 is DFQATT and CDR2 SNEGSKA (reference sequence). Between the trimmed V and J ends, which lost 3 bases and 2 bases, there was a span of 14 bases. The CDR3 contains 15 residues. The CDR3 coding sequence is TGCAGTGCTAGTCGGGACACCATGGGCAATCAGCCCCAGCATTTT. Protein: CSASRDTMGNQPQHF.

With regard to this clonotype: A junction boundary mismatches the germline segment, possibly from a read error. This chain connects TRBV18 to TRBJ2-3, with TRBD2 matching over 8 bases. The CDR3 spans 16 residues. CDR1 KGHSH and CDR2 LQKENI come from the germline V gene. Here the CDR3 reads CASSNSGGVGTDTQYF. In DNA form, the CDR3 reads TGTGCCAGCTCAAACTCGGGAGGGGTCGGCACAGATACGCAATATTTT.

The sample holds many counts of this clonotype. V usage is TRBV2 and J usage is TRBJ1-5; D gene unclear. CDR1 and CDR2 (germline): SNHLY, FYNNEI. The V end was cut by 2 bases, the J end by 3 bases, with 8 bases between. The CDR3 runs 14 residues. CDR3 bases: TGTGCCAGCAGTGAAAGTTCAGCCAATCAGCCCCAGCATTTT. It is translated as CASSESSANQPQHF. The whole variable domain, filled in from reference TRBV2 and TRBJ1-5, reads EPEVTQTPSHQVTQMGQEVILRCVPISNHLYFYWYRQILGQKVEFLVSFYNNEISEKSEIFDDQFSVERPDGSNFTLKIRSTKLEDSAMYFCASSESSANQPQHFGDGTRLSIL.

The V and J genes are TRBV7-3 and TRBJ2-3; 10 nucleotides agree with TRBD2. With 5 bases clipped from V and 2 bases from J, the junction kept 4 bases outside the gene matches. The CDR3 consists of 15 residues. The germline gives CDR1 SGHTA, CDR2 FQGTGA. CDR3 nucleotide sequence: TGTGCCAGCAGCACCGGGACTAGCGACACAGATACGCAGTATTTT. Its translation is CASSTGTSDTDTQYF.

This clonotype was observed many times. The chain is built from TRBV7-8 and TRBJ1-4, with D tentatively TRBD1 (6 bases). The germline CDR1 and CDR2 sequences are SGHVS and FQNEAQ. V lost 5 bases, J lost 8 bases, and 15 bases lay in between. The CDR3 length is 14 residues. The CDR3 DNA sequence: TGTGCCAGCAGCCTACGGACAGCCGGCGAAAAACTGTTTTTT. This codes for CASSLRTAGEKLFF.

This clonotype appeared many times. CDR3 DNA: TGCGCCAGCAGCCAAGACCTACGGTACCGCGAGTATGGCTACACCTTC. This translates into CASSQDLRYREYGYTF. The chain has TRBV4-3 and TRBJ1-2; no clear D. Between the trimmed V and J ends, which lost 0 bases and 5 bases, there was a span of 16 bases. Germline V gives CDR1 LGHNA, CDR2 YSLEER. This CDR3 region has 16 residues.

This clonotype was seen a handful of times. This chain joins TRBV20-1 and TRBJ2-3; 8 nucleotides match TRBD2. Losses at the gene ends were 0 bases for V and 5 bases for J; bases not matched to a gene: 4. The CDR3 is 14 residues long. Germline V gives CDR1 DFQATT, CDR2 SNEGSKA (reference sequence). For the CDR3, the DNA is TGCAGTGCTAGAGATAGCGGGGCGAGAGATACGCAGTATTTT. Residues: CSARDSGARDTQYF.

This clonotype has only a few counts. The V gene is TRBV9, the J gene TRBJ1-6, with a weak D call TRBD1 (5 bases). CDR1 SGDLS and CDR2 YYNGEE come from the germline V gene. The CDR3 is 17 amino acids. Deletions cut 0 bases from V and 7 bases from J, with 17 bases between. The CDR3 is CASSVVPGPGPNSPLHF. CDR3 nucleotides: TGTGCCAGCAGCGTAGTTCCAGGGCCAGGACCCAATTCACCCCTCCACTTT.

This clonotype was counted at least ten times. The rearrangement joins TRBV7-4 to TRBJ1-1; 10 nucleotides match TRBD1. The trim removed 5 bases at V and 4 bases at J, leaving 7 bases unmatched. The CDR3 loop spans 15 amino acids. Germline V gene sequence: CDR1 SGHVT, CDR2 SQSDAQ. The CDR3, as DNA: TGTGCCAGCAGCCCCTGGACAGGGGGAGGCACTGAAGCTTTCTTT. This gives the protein CASSPWTGGGTEAFF.

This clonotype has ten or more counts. As DNA, the CDR3 is TGTGCCAGCAGCGAAGCGGGGGCCCCCGTCGGGAATGAGCAGTTCTTC. Amino acids: CASSEAGAPVGNEQFF. The gene calls are TRBV28 and TRBJ2-1; 8 nucleotides align to TRBD2. This CDR3 is built from 16 residues. CDR1 MDHEN and CDR2 SYDVKM come from the germline V gene. J gave up 7 bases and V 6 bases, and 14 bases lay outside the gene matches. Full variable domain (missing parts from reference TRBV28 and TRBJ2-1): DVKVTQSSRYLVKRTGEKVFLECVQDMDHENMFWYRQDPGLGLRLIYFSYDVKMKEKGDIPEGYSVSREKKERFSLILESASTNQTSMYLCASSEAGAPVGNEQFFGPGTRLTVL.

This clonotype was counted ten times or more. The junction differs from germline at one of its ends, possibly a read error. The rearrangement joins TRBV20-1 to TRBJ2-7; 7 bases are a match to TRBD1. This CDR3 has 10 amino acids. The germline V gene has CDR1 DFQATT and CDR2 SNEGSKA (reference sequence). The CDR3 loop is CSASRQGTHF. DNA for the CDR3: TGCAGTGCTTCCCGACAGGGAACCCACTTC.

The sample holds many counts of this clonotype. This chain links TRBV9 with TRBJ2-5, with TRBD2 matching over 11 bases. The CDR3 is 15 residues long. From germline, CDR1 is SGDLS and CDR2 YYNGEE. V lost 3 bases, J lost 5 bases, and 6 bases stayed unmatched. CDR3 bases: TGTGCCAGCAGCGCGATAGCGGGGGGGCGCGAGACCCAGTACTTC. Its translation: CASSAIAGGRETQYF. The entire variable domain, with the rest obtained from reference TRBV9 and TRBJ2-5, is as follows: DSGVTQTPKHLITATGQRVTLRCSPRSGDLSVYWYQQSLDQGLQFLIQYYNGEERAKGNILERFSAQQFPDLHSELNLSSLELGDSALYFCASSAIAGGRETQYFGPGTRLLVL.

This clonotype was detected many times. The CDR3 DNA sequence: TGTGCCATCAGTGGGGACACAACCCCCACTGAAGCTTTCTTT. It is translated as CAISGDTTPTEAFF. V is TRBV10-3 and J is TRBJ1-1; D possibly corresponds to TRBD1 (6 bases). V was pared by 4 bases and J by 4 bases, with 13 bases between. The CDR3 sequence is 14 residues long. Germline values: CDR1 ENHRY, CDR2 SYGVKD.

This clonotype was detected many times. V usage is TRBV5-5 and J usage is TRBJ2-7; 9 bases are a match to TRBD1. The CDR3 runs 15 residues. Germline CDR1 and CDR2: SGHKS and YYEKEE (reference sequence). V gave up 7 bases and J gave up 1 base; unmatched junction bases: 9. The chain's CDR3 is CASAASGTGSYEQYF. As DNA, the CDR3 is TGTGCCAGCGCTGCCTCCGGGACAGGGTCCTACGAGCAGTACTTC.

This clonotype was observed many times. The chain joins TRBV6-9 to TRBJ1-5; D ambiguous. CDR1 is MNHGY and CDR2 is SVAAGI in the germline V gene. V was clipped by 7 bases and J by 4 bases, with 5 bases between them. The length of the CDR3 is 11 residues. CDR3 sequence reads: CASTHNQPQHF. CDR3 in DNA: TGTGCCAGCACCCATAATCAGCCCCAGCATTTT.

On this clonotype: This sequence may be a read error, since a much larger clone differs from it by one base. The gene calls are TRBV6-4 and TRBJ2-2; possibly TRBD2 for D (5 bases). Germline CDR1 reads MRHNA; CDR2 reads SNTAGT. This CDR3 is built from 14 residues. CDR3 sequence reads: CASSDSWGTGEPFF. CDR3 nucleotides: TGTGCCAGCAGTGACTCATGGGGTACCGGGGAGCCGTTTTTT.

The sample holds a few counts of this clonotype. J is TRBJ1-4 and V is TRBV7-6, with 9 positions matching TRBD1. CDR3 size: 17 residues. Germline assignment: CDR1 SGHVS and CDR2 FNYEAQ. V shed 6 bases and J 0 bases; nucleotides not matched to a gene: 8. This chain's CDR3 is CASSSPWTGATNEKLFF. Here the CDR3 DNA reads TGTGCCAGCAGTTCTCCGTGGACAGGGGCAACTAATGAAAAACTGTTTTTT.

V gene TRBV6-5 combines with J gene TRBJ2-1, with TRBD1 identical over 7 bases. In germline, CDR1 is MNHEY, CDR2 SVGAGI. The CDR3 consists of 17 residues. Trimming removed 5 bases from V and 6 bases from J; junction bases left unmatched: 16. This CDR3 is CASSQRKGALGSNEQFF. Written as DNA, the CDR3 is TGTGCCAGCAGTCAAAGAAAGGGGGCTCTGGGCTCCAATGAGCAGTTCTTC.

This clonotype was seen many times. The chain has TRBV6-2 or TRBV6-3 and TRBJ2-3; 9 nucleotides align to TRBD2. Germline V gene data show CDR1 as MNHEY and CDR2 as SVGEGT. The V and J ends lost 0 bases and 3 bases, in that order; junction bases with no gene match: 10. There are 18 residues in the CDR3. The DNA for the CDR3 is TGTGCCAGCAGTTACTCGAATGTGCGGGGGGGCCTGACAGATACGCAGTATTTT. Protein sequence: CASSYSNVRGGLTDTQYF.

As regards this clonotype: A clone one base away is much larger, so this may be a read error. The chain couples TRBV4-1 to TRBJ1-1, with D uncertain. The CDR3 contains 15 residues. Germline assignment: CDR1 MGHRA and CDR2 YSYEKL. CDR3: CASSQVGRMNTEDFF. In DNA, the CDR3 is TGCGCCAGCAGCCAAGTCGGACGGATGAACACTGAAGATTTCTTT.

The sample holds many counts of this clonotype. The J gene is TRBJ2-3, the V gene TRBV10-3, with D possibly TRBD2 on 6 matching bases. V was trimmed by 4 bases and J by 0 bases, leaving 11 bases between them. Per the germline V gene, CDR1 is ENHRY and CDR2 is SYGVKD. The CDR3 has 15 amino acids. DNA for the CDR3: TGTGCCATCAGTGTCGGGAGAAGGAGCACAGATACGCAGTATTTT. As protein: CAISVGRRSTDTQYF.

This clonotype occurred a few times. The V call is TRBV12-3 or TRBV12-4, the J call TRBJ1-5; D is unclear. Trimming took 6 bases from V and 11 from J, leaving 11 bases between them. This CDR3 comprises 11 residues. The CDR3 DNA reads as TGTGCCAGCAGGGACTTGGGGTCCCAGCATTTT. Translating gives CASRDLGSQHF.

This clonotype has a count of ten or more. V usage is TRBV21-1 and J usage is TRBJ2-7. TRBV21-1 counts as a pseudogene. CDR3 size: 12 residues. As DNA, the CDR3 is TGTGCCAGCAGCAAAGCTCCATGGGAGCAGTACTTC. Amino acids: CASSKAPWEQYF.

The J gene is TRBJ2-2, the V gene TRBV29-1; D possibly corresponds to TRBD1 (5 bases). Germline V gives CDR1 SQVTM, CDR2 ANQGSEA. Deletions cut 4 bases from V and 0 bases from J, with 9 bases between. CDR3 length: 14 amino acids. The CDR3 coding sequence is TGCAGCGTTGTAAAGGGGTCGAACACCGGGGAGCTGTTTTTT. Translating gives CSVVKGSNTGELFF.